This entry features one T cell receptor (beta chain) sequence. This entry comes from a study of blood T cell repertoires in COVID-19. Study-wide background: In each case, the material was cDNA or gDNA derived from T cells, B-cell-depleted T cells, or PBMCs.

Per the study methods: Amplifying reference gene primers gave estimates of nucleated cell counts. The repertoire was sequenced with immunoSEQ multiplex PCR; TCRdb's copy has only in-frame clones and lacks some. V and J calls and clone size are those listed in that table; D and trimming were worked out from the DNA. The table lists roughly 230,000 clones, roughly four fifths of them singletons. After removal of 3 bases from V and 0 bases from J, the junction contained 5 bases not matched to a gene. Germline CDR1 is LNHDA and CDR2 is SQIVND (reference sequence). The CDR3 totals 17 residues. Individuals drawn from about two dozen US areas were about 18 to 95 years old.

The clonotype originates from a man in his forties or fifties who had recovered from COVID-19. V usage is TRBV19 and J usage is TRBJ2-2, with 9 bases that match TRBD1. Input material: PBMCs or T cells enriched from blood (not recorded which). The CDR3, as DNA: TGTGCCAGTAGTATGCTAGGACAGGGGACGAACACCGGGGAGCTGTTTTTT. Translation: CASSMLGQGTNTGELFF.